These 26 T cell receptor beta chains came from one sample sequenced in a study of shared clonotypes between healthy human individuals. The method was immunoSEQ multiplex PCR; TCRdb's version includes in-frame clones alone and lacks a portion of them. The sample includes around 1.9 million clones, approximately 92% of them seen just once. The naive CD8 fraction comprised CD45RO-negative cells positively selected for CCR7 and excluded terminally differentiated effector memory CD45RA+ cells. The sequenced sample was naive CD8+ T cells from PBMCs. All receptors derive from a man between 18 and 35 years old in good health. Some clones in this sample may be carry-over from other donors' samples.

This chain links TRBV6-1 with TRBJ1-1, with TRBD1 as a possible D gene (5 bases). CDR1 is MNHNS, CDR2 SASEGT, per germline. This CDR3 has 16 residues. Trimming shortened V by 2 bases and J by 2 bases, and 15 bases separated the two germline ends. The chain's CDR3 is CASSEISTGGNTEAFF. The CDR3 DNA sequence: TGTGCCAGCAGTGAAATTTCCACAGGAGGTAACACTGAAGCTTTCTTT.

The rearrangement uses TRBV9 and TRBJ2-1, with 9 bases identical to TRBD1. J gave up 6 bases and V 4 bases, and 5 bases lay outside the gene matches. The CDR3 extends over 14 amino acids. Germline CDR1 reads SGDLS; CDR2 reads YYNGEE. CDR3 sequence: CASSPQTGGNEQFF. The CDR3, as DNA: TGTGCCAGCAGCCCCCAGACAGGGGGCAATGAGCAGTTCTTC.

The chain employs TRBV6-5 and TRBJ2-5; weak D call: TRBD1 (5 bases). There are 15 residues in the CDR3. Germline V gene lookup returns CDR1 MNHEY and CDR2 SVGAGI. Trimming removed 0 bases from V and 5 bases from J, with 13 bases in between. The CDR3 sequence: CASSYSRQRSETQYF. The CDR3 DNA reads TGTGCCAGCAGTTACTCCAGACAGCGCTCTGAGACCCAGTACTTC.

The chain joins TRBV29-1 to TRBJ2-7; D is uncertain. Looked up from germline, CDR1 is SQVTM and CDR2 is ANQGSEA. The CDR3 contains 11 residues. V gave up 5 bases and J gave up 3 bases, with 8 bases separating them. CDR3 coding DNA: TGCAGCGTTCAAAGGTACTACGAGCAGTACTTC. Translated, it gives CSVQRYYEQYF.

The chain links TRBV10-3 to TRBJ1-2; the match to TRBD1 covers 9 bases. Germline-derived CDR1 and CDR2 are ENHRY and SYGVKD. Trimming removed 2 bases from V and 4 bases from J; junction bases left unmatched: 5. The CDR3 runs 15 residues. The CDR3 sequence: CAISETGTGLYGYTF. CDR3 bases: TGTGCCATCAGTGAGACCGGGACAGGGCTCTATGGCTACACCTTC.

Written as DNA, the CDR3 is TGTGCCAGCAGCGCGGACAGGGGGGATGTCTCTGGCTACACCTTC. This gives the protein CASSADRGDVSGYTF. This sequence joins TRBV7-3 and TRBJ1-2; 10 bases match TRBD1. CDR3 length: 15 residues. Germline assignment: CDR1 SGHTA and CDR2 FQGTGA. The J segment lost 7 bases and the V segment lost 5 bases, leaving 10 bases of the junction unmatched.

In the case of this clone: The identical CDR3 is also encoded by other nucleotide sequences in the sample. V and J are TRBV9 and TRBJ1-1, with D hard to call. The germline V and J ends were trimmed by 0 bases and 0 bases, with 6 bases remaining between them. The CDR3 extends over 14 amino acids. The germline gives CDR1 SGDLS, CDR2 YYNGEE. The CDR3 protein is CASSVGRLNTEAFF. DNA for the CDR3: TGTGCCAGCAGCGTAGGGAGATTGAACACTGAAGCTTTCTTT.

The chain has TRBV6-5 and TRBJ1-4; D is ambiguous. Looked up from germline, CDR1 is MNHEY and CDR2 is SVGAGI. The CDR3 contains 13 residues. Trimming stripped 2 bases from V and 12 bases from J, with 13 bases between. CDR3 DNA: TGTGCCAGCAGTTACCTTGGGAGTGAGGAACTGTTTTTT. Protein: CASSYLGSEELFF.

This clone was observed once. The J gene is TRBJ1-1, the V gene TRBV6-1; D ambiguous. This CDR3 comprises 17 residues. Germline values: CDR1 MNHNS, CDR2 SASEGT. V was trimmed by 3 bases and J by 0 bases, leaving 17 bases between them. CDR3 sequence reads: CASSEESRRLLNTEAFF. Here the CDR3 DNA reads TGTGCCAGCAGTGAGGAAAGCAGGCGGTTACTGAACACTGAAGCTTTCTTT.

V usage is TRBV7-9 and J usage is TRBJ1-5; D remains unclear. Trimming stripped 2 bases from V and 6 bases from J, with 5 bases between. The CDR3 spans 12 residues. CDR1 is SEHNR and CDR2 is FQNEAQ in the germline V gene (reference sequence). The CDR3 spells CASSLYSQPQHF. The CDR3 DNA reads TGTGCCAGCAGCTTATACAGTCAGCCCCAGCATTTT.

The chain carries TRBV6-5 and TRBJ1-1; the match to TRBD1 covers 9 bases. Trimming cost V 4 bases and J 3 bases; bases outside gene matches: 3. The V gene's germline CDR1 is MNHEY and CDR2 SVGAGI. The CDR3 is 14 amino acids. CDR3 amino acids: CASSSDRGYTEAFF. The CDR3 bases are TGTGCCAGCAGTTCGGACAGGGGATACACTGAAGCTTTCTTT.

This chain uses TRBV6-5 with TRBJ2-3; tentative D call: TRBD1 (7 bases). Trimming pared 2 bases from V and 6 bases from J, leaving 18 bases between. Germline loops: CDR1 MNHEY, CDR2 SVGAGI. This CDR3 region has 16 residues. The CDR3 DNA is TGTGCCAGCAGTTACGTAGGACAGGAGGGTTCGGATACGCAGTATTTT. This codes for CASSYVGQEGSDTQYF.

The CDR3 here is CASSSDRVSGELFF. Written as DNA, the CDR3 is TGTGCCAGCAGCTCAGACAGGGTTTCCGGGGAGCTGTTTTTT. This chain links TRBV7-9 with TRBJ2-2, with 7 bases lining up with TRBD1. Unmatched junction bases numbered 5, after V lost 4 bases and J lost 6 bases. Germline CDR1 SEHNR, CDR2 FQNEAQ (reference sequence). The CDR3 sequence is 14 residues long.

The rearrangement links TRBV9 to TRBJ2-1; TRBD2 matches at 9 bases. CDR3 size: 14 residues. Germline CDR1 SGDLS, CDR2 YYNGEE. After removal of 3 bases from V and 7 bases from J, the junction contained 5 bases not matched to a gene. CDR3 DNA: TGTGCCAGCAGCGCCGGGACTAGCAAGAATGAGCAGTTCTTC. Encoded protein: CASSAGTSKNEQFF.

This clone was counted once. The chain has TRBV7-8 and TRBJ2-3, with a weak D call TRBD2 (5 bases). Trimming stripped 5 bases from V and 2 bases from J, with 11 bases between. Germline values: CDR1 SGHVS, CDR2 FQNEAQ. The CDR3 length is 14 residues. The CDR3 coding sequence is TGTGCCAGCAGCCTTACAGACTACACAGATACGCAGTATTTT. Translation gives CASSLTDYTDTQYF. Together with reference TRBV7-8 and TRBJ2-3, the CDR3 gives the full variable domain: GAGVSQSPRYKVAKRGQDVALRCDPISGHVSLFWYQQALGQGPEFLTYFQNEAQLDKSGLPSDRFFAERPEGSVSTLKIQRTQQEDSAVYLCASSLTDYTDTQYFGPGTRLTVL.

The V gene is TRBV27, the J gene TRBJ1-3; a weak D match, TRBD1 (5 bases). The V gene's germline CDR1 is MNHEY and CDR2 SMNVEV (reference sequence). The CDR3 runs to 16 residues. V gave up 2 bases and J gave up 2 bases, with 13 bases separating them. The CDR3 region is CASSLGGFGPGNTIYF. Here the CDR3 DNA reads TGTGCCAGCAGTTTAGGGGGATTCGGACCTGGAAACACCATATATTTT.

The chain recombines TRBV5-8 with TRBJ1-2; D not resolved. Trimming removed 1 base at V and 6 bases at J, with 13 bases between. Germline-derived CDR1 and CDR2 are SGHTS and YDEGEE. The CDR3 consists of 14 residues. CDR3 amino acids: CASSLRATSNGYTF. CDR3 nucleotides: TGTGCCAGCAGCTTGAGGGCAACGAGCAATGGCTACACCTTC.

In nucleotides, the CDR3 is TGCAGCGTCCCAATCTCGGGCGAGCAGTACTTC. Translation gives CSVPISGEQYF. The rearrangement joins TRBV29-1 to TRBJ2-7, with D unclear. This CDR3 spans 11 amino acids. Deletions cut 6 bases from V and 6 bases from J, with 12 bases between. Germline loops: CDR1 SQVTM, CDR2 ANQGSEA.

The chain is built from TRBV5-6 and TRBJ1-3; tentatively, D is TRBD1 (5 bases). The CDR3 contains 13 residues. V was trimmed by 4 bases and J by 3 bases, leaving 8 bases between them. Germline V gene sequence: CDR1 SGHDT, CDR2 YYEEEE. In DNA form, the CDR3 reads TGTGCCAGCAGCGGAGGGGTTGGAAACACCATATATTTT. Its translation is CASSGGVGNTIYF.

The gene calls are TRBV27 and TRBJ2-7; a possible D gene is TRBD2 (5 bases). Trimming left V 7 bases short and J 2 bases short, with 15 bases between. The germline CDR1 and CDR2 sequences are MNHEY and SMNVEV (reference sequence). The CDR3 consists of 14 residues. CDR3 DNA: TGTGCCAGCATTGCGACGGGAAAGCCCTACGAGCAGTACTTC. Translating it yields CASIATGKPYEQYF.

V is TRBV7-6 and J is TRBJ2-7; D is unresolved. CDR3 size: 14 residues. V lost 1 base and J lost 7, with 14 bases in between. The germline gives CDR1 SGHVS, CDR2 FNYEAQ. The CDR3 spells CASSLGIGSGEQYF. The DNA of the CDR3 is TGTGCCAGCAGCTTAGGGATTGGGTCTGGAGAGCAGTACTTC.

The rearrangement uses TRBV28 and TRBJ2-7, with 12 bases fitting TRBD2. Germline V CDR1 and CDR2: MDHEN, SYDVKM. There are 15 residues in the CDR3. V gave up 6 bases and J gave up 3 bases; unmatched junction bases: 6. The chain's CDR3 is CASRSSGRAIYEQYF. In nucleotides, the CDR3 is TGTGCCAGCAGGTCTAGCGGGAGGGCTATCTACGAGCAGTACTTC.

V and J are TRBV13 and TRBJ2-7; TRBD2 matches at 13 bases. The CDR3 consists of 15 residues. V lost 4 bases to trimming and J lost 4 bases; unmatched junction nucleotides: 4. Looked up from germline, CDR1 is PRHDT and CDR2 is FYEKMQ (reference sequence). CDR3 protein: CASSSGLAGAYEQYF. The CDR3 region has the DNA TGTGCCAGCAGCTCTGGACTAGCGGGAGCATACGAGCAGTACTTC. The variable domain in full, with the rest retrieved from reference TRBV13 and TRBJ2-7, is AAGVIQSPRHLIKEKRETATLKCYPIPRHDTVYWYQQGPGQDPQFLISFYEKMQSDKGSIPDRFSAQQFSDYHSELNMSSLELGDSALYFCASSSGLAGAYEQYFGPGTRLTVT.

This clone was seen a single time. This rearrangement joins TRBV2 to TRBJ2-7, with 9 positions matching TRBD1. V was clipped by 6 bases and J by 6 bases; unmatched bases: 15. The CDR3 covers 16 residues. Germline CDR1 and CDR2: SNHLY and FYNNEI. This CDR3 reads CASSPLTDRGSREQYF. As DNA, the CDR3 is TGTGCCAGCAGCCCCCTTACCGACAGGGGGTCTCGCGAGCAGTACTTC.

The rearrangement uses TRBV4-1 and TRBJ1-2; weak D call: TRBD1 (6 bases). The CDR3 consists of 15 residues. V was trimmed by 2 bases and J by 4 bases, leaving 14 bases between them. The germline V gene encodes CDR1 MGHRA and CDR2 YSYEKL. The CDR3 here is CASSQLQGPSYGYTF. In nucleotides, the CDR3 is TGCGCCAGCAGCCAATTGCAGGGGCCGTCCTATGGCTACACCTTC.

V usage is TRBV13 and J usage is TRBJ2-2; 7 nucleotides match TRBD1. The CDR3 is 14 residues long. V trimming: 5 bases; J trimming: 6 bases; junction bases outside the gene matches: 6. Germline loops: CDR1 PRHDT, CDR2 FYEKMQ (reference sequence). The CDR3 DNA sequence: TGTGCCAGCAGCCCCGAAGACAGGGCCGGGGAGCTGTTTTTT. Its protein is CASSPEDRAGELFF. Combining the CDR3 with reference TRBV13 and TRBJ2-2 gives the whole variable domain AAGVIQSPRHLIKEKRETATLKCYPIPRHDTVYWYQQGPGQDPQFLISFYEKMQSDKGSIPDRFSAQQFSDYHSELNMSSLELGDSALYFCASSPEDRAGELFFGEGSRLTVL.